This is a list of T cell receptor beta chains from one sample in a study of T cell responses to AZD1222 COVID-19 vaccine. Here immunoSEQ multiplex PCR was the method, and the copy in TCRdb shows in-frame clones only, minus some. Seen here are 150,000 or so clones, about nine tenths observed once, and the top ten hold 3.8%. The sequences come from peripheral blood, collected 28 days after the second AZD1222 dose. These receptors were taken from an adult who received the AZD1222 COVID-19 vaccine. Both conserved end residues are part of each CDR3. A D gene is named only where the DNA matches it firmly. Not all rows give a size; the values are once, few, many and, for expanded clones, a class.

V	size	J	D	DNA	CDR3
TRBV18	NA	TRBJ2-4	NA	TGTGCCAGCTCACCCGGAACGGAGAAACTAGCCAAAAACATTCAGTACTTC	CASSPGTEKLAKNIQYF
TRBV5-1	NA	TRBJ2-3	TRBD2	TGCGCCAGCAGCAAGCCGGGACTAGCGGATTCAGATACGCAGTATTTT	CASSKPGLADSDTQYF
TRBV29-1	NA	TRBJ2-7	NA	TGCAGCGTTGAACTAGAGGGGTCCTACGAGCAGTACTTC	CSVELEGSYEQYF
TRBV28	NA	TRBJ1-1	NA	TGTGCCAGCAGTGGACCAGGGTGGGTGAACACTGAAGCTTTCTTT	CASSGPGWVNTEAFF
TRBV7-8	NA	TRBJ1-2	NA	TGTGCCAGCAGCCGACTCCAACTGGGCTATGGCTACACCTTC	CASSRLQLGYGYTF
TRBV7-9	NA	TRBJ1-4	NA	TGTGCCAGCAGCTTATCAGGTCGGCAGGGGCGTGAAAAACTGTTTTTT	CASSLSGRQGREKLFF
TRBV5-8	NA	TRBJ2-2	TRBD2	TGTGCCGGCAAGGGACTAGCGGGAGTGAGAAACACCGGGGAGCTGTTTTTT	CAGKGLAGVRNTGELFF
TRBV21-1	NA	TRBJ2-7	NA	TGTGCCAGCAGCTTCCAGCCGGGGGACAGGGGTTGGGACGAGCAGTACTTC	CASSFQPGDRGWDEQYF
TRBV4-1	few	TRBJ1-2	NA	TGCGCCAGCAGCCAAGAGAAACAGGGTGCTATGGCTGGCTACACCTTC	CASSQEKQGAMAGYTF
TRBV4-1	NA	TRBJ1-1	NA	TGCGCCAGCAGCCGCGTCGGGGCGGAAGCTTTCTTT	CASSRVGAEAFF
TRBV7-9	NA	TRBJ1-2	NA	TGTGCCAGCAGCCCTAGTGGTGGACAGATCTATGGCTACACCTTC	CASSPSGGQIYGYTF
TRBV12-3/TRBV12-4	NA	TRBJ1-2	TRBD1	TGTGCCAGCACCCTTGGACAGGGGGATGGCTACACCTTC	CASTLGQGDGYTF
TRBV24-1	NA	TRBJ2-1	NA	TGTGCCACCAGTGATTTTCACGCGGGAGAGCAGTTCTTC	CATSDFHAGEQFF
TRBV5-4	NA	TRBJ2-1	TRBD2	TGTGCCAGCAGTTCCGGGACTAGCGTCTGGGAGCAGTTCTTC	CASSSGTSVWEQFF
TRBV27	NA	TRBJ1-1	TRBD1	TGTGCCAGCAGTCCGATGACAGGGCCGGAAACTGAAGCTTTCTTT	CASSPMTGPETEAFF
TRBV7-3	NA	TRBJ2-5	TRBD2	TGTGCCAGCAGCCCCAGCGGGAGCAGAGAGACCCAGTACTTC	CASSPSGSRETQYF
TRBV30	NA	TRBJ1-2	NA	TGTGCCTGGAGTGTAGGGGGCTATGGCTACACCTTC	CAWSVGGYGYTF
TRBV10-3	few	TRBJ1-1	TRBD1	TGTGCCATCAACCAGGGGGCTCTCGCCACTGAAGCTTTCTTT	CAINQGALATEAFF
TRBV4-2	NA	TRBJ2-2	NA	TGTGCCAGCAGCCACGGTGAGACCGGGGAGCTGTTTTTT	CASSHGETGELFF
TRBV5-6	NA	TRBJ2-3	NA	TGTGCCAGCAGCTTGGCCGGGTGGGTCATGACAGATACGCAGTATTTT	CASSLAGWVMTDTQYF
TRBV11-2	NA	TRBJ1-6	NA	TGTGCCAGCAGCCCTTTTAATTCACCCCTCCACTTT	CASSPFNSPLHF